This T cell receptor beta chain was captured by sequencing in a study of blood T cell repertoires in COVID-19. Methods used by the authors: It was from reference gene primer amplification that nucleated cell counts were estimated. Repertoires were generated with immunoSEQ multiplex PCR, while TCRdb's copy carries only in-frame clones and drops some. V, J and clone size derive from that table, while D and trimming were established from the DNA sequence. The sample lists a few hundred thousand clones; 85% were seen once. The germline gives CDR1 LNHDA, CDR2 SQIVND (reference sequence). The CDR3 has 15 amino acids. Unmatched junction bases numbered 11, after V lost 6 bases and J lost 3 bases.

This receptor was obtained from a woman under 30 with acute or convalescent COVID-19. The genes are TRBV19 and TRBJ2-7; 7 bases line up with TRBD1. The sequenced sample was peripheral blood. The CDR3 DNA is TGTGCCAGTAGGGGAACAGGGGATTCTAGCTACGAGCAGTACTTC. It yields the protein CASRGTGDSSYEQYF.